This TCR beta chain was profiled in a study of T cells in Graves' hyperthyroidism and ophthalmopathy. From RNA transcripts, TCR beta CDR3 regions were amplified. The TCR CDR3 first-round RT-PCR relied on the HTBI primer set. One entry per CDR3 protein, called by TCRdb with MiXCR from the multiplex PCR reads. This table holds 350,000 or so distinct CDR3 sequences, roughly 23% found once. There are 17 residues in the CDR3. V gave up 3 bases and J gave up 3 bases; unmatched junction bases: 12. The germline CDR1 and CDR2 sequences are SNHLY and FYNNEI. Sequenced sample: blood. This sequence joins TRBV2 and TRBJ2-3, with 7 bases aligning to TRBD2. The receptor's source is a woman between 50 and 59 years old with Graves' hyperthyroidism. CDR3 protein: CASSEGRWLAVTDTQYF. CDR3 DNA sequence: TGTGCCAGCAGTGAGGGACGTTGGCTAGCGGTTACAGATACGCAGTATTTT.